Shown below are 10 T cell receptor beta chains from a single sample sequenced in a study of early stage breast cancer tumors. Sequenced by immunoSEQ multiplex PCR; TCRdb stores in-frame clones only, minus some. The sample has fewer than 90,000 clones, approximately 79% seen once. Sequencing was performed on blood. These receptors originate from a person aged 55 to 75 with breast cancer.

The rearrangement joins TRBV5-1 to TRBJ2-3; the D call may be TRBD1 or TRBD2 (5 bases each). The germline V gene encodes CDR1 SGHRS and CDR2 YFSETQ. This CDR3 comprises 16 residues. V lost 0 bases and J 0 bases, leaving 11 bases between the germline ends. Here the CDR3 DNA reads TGCGCCAGCAGCTTGGGGGGGTCGTTTAGCACAGATACGCAGTATTTT. This codes for CASSLGGSFSTDTQYF. Drawing the rest from reference TRBV5-1 and TRBJ2-3, the complete variable domain is KAGVTQTPRYLIKTRGQQVTLSCSPISGHRSVSWYQQTPGQGLQFLFEYFSETQRNKGNFPGRFSGRQFSNSRSEMNVSTLELGDSALYLCASSLGGSFSTDTQYFGPGTRLTVL.

The chain links TRBV6-1 to TRBJ1-5; D is uncertain. Germline CDR1 reads MNHNS; CDR2 reads SASEGT. The CDR3 runs 12 residues. V was clipped by 6 bases and J by 4 bases, with 7 bases between them. As DNA, the CDR3 is TGTGCCAGCAGGGCAGGAAATCAGCCCCAGCATTTT. It is translated as CASRAGNQPQHF.

This clone has just a few counts. This chain connects TRBV19 to TRBJ2-3; D gene unclear. The germline CDR1 and CDR2 sequences are LNHDA and SQIVND (reference sequence). V shed 5 bases and J shed 2 bases, with 11 bases lying between them. The CDR3 totals 14 residues. The CDR3, as DNA: TGTGCCAGTAGTCAATCCCTTAACACAGATACGCAGTATTTT. Encoded protein: CASSQSLNTDTQYF.

V is TRBV15 and J is TRBJ2-7; either TRBD1 or TRBD2 may supply D (6 bases each). Germline CDR1 is LNHNV and CDR2 is YYDKDF (reference sequence). This CDR3 spans 15 amino acids. The V end was cut by 0 bases, the J end by 6 bases, with 15 bases between. The CDR3 is CATSRDRFGGREQYF. The CDR3 bases are TGTGCCACCAGCAGAGATAGGTTCGGGGGCCGCGAGCAGTACTTC.

The chain carries TRBV9 and TRBJ2-1; 12 bases line up with TRBD2. The CDR3 loop spans 16 amino acids. Germline V CDR1 and CDR2: SGDLS, YYNGEE. Losses at the gene ends were 3 bases for V and 10 bases for J; bases not matched to a gene: 11. CDR3 DNA sequence: TGTGCCAGCAGCGCCTCCGGGACTAGCGGGTTTGAGGAGCAGTTCTTC. This translates into CASSASGTSGFEEQFF.

This clone was seen once. The rearrangement joins TRBV9 to TRBJ1-3; maybe TRBD1 (6 bases). The CDR3 runs 15 residues. Trimming shortened V by 2 bases and J by 1 base, and 10 bases separated the two germline ends. Germline lookup yields CDR1 SGDLS and CDR2 YYNGEE. CDR3 protein: CASSVQGQSGNTIYF. CDR3 bases: TGTGCCAGCAGCGTGCAGGGGCAGTCTGGAAACACCATATATTTT. Full variable domain (remainder filled in from reference TRBV9 and TRBJ1-3): DSGVTQTPKHLITATGQRVTLRCSPRSGDLSVYWYQQSLDQGLQFLIQYYNGEERAKGNILERFSAQQFPDLHSELNLSSLELGDSALYFCASSVQGQSGNTIYFGEGSWLTVV.

J is TRBJ2-3 and V is TRBV27; weak D call: TRBD2 (7 bases). The CDR3 consists of 14 residues. In germline, CDR1 is MNHEY, CDR2 SMNVEV (reference sequence). The germline V and J ends were trimmed by 4 bases and 4 bases, with 12 bases remaining between them. CDR3 loop: CASSSAGAADTQYF. CDR3 nucleotides: TGTGCCAGCAGTTCTGCGGGGGCCGCAGATACGCAGTATTTT.

CDR3 nucleotides: TGTGCCAGTAGTGAAATGGGGGGCGAGAAACTGTTTTTT. It yields the protein CASSEMGGEKLFF. V and J are TRBV19 and TRBJ1-4; a weak D match, TRBD1 (6 bases). Germline loops: CDR1 LNHDA, CDR2 SQIVND (reference sequence). The CDR3 has 13 amino acids. The V gene lost 5 bases and the J gene lost 11 bases, with 15 bases spanning the gap.

This clone has more than one count but fewer than ten. The rearrangement links TRBV18 to TRBJ2-7, with 9 bases identical to TRBD1. Trimming removed 6 bases from V and 0 bases from J; junction bases left unmatched: 6. The CDR3 length is 15 residues. The germline V gene has CDR1 KGHSH and CDR2 LQKENI. In nucleotides, the CDR3 is TGTGCCAGCTCCCTAGGACAGGGGATCTCCTACGAGCAGTACTTC. Translated, it gives CASSLGQGISYEQYF. Variable domain in full (rest from reference TRBV18 and TRBJ2-7): NAGVMQNPRHLVRRRGQEARLRCSPMKGHSHVYWYRQLPEEGLKFMVYLQKENIIDESGMPKERFSAEFPKEGPSILRIQQVVRGDSAAYFCASSLGQGISYEQYFGPGTRLTVT.

J is TRBJ1-2 and V is TRBV15; possible D gene TRBD1, 6 bases. The CDR3 has 16 residues. The V gene lost 8 bases and the J gene lost 7 bases, with 26 bases spanning the gap. Germline V CDR1 and CDR2: LNHNV, YYDKDF (reference sequence). CDR3 loop: CATQEGSSSGVGGYTF. Written as DNA, the CDR3 is TGTGCCACCCAGGAAGGGTCAAGCTCAGGGGTCGGTGGCTACACCTTC.